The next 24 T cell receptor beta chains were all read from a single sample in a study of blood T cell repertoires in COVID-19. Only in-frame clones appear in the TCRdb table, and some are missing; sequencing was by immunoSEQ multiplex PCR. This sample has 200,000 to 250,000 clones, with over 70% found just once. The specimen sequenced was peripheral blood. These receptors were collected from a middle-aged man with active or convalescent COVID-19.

CDR3 bases: TGTGCCAGCAGCTCGCTTAGGACTAGCAGCACAGATACGCAGTATTTT. Translation: CASSSLRTSSTDTQYF. The V and J genes are TRBV11-2 and TRBJ2-3; 8 bases agree with TRBD2. This CDR3 has 16 amino acids. Trimming removed 4 bases from V and 0 bases from J; junction bases left unmatched: 6. The germline V gene has CDR1 SGHAT and CDR2 FQNNGV.

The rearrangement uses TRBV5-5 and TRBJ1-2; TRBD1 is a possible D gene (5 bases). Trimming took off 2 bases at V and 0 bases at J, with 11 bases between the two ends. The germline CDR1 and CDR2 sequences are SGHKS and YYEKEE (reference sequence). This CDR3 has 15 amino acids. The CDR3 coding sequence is TGTGCCAGCAGCTTAATTGACAGTACTAACTATGGCTACACCTTC. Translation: CASSLIDSTNYGYTF.

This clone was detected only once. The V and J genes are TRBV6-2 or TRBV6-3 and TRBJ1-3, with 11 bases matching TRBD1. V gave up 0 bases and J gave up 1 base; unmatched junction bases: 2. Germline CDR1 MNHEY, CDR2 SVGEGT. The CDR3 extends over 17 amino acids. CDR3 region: CASSYSGQGASGNTIYF. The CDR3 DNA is TGTGCCAGCAGTTACTCTGGACAGGGGGCATCTGGAAACACCATATATTTT.

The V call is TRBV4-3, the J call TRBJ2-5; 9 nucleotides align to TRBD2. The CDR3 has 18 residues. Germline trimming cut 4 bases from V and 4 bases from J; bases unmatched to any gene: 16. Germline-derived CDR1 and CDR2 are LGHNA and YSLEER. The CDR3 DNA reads TGCGCCAGCAGCCCCCTACCTGCGCGGGGGGGAGGGGGAGAGACCCAGTACTTC. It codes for CASSPLPARGGGGETQYF.

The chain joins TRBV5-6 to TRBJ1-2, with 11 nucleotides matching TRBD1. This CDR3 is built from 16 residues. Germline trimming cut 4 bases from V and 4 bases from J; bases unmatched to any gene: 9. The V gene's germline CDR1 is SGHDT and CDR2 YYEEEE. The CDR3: CASSPFRTGGSYGYTF. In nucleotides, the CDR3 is TGTGCCAGCAGCCCGTTTCGGACAGGGGGCAGCTATGGCTACACCTTC. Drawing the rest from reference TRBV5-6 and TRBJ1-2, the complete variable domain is DAGVTQSPTHLIKTRGQQVTLRCSPKSGHDTVSWYQQALGQGPQFIFQYYEEEERQRGNFPDRFSGHQFPNYSSELNVNALLLGDSALYLCASSPFRTGGSYGYTFGSGTRLTVV.

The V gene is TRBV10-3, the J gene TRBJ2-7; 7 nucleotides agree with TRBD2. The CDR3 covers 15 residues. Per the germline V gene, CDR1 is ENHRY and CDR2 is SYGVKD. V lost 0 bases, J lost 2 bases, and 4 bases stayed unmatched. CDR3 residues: CAISESTAGAYEQYF. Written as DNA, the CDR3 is TGTGCCATCAGTGAGTCAACTGCGGGGGCCTACGAGCAGTACTTC.

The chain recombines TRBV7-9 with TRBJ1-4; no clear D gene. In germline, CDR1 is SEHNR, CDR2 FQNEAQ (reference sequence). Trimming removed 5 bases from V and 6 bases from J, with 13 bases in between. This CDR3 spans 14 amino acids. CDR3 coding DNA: TGTGCCAGCAGCGCGGGCCCTTCCCATGAAAAACTGTTTTTT. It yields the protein CASSAGPSHEKLFF.

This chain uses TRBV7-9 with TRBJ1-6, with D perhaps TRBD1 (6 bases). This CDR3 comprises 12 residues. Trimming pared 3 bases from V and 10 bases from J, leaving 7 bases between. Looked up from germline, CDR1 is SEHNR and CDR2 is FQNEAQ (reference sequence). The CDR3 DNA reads TGTGCCAGCAGCTTTGGACAGTCACCCCTCCACTTT. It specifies CASSFGQSPLHF.

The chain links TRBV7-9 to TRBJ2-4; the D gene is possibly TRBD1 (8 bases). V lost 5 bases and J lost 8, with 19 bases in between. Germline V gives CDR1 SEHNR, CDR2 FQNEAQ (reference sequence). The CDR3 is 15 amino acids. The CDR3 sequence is CASSTGGEVRDIQYF. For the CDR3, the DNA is TGTGCCAGCAGCACAGGGGGGGAGGTTCGAGACATTCAGTACTTC.

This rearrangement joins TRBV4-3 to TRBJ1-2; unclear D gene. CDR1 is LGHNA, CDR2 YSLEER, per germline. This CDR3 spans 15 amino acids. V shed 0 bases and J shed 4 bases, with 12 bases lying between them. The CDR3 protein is CASSQDLGRLYGYTF. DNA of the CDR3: TGCGCCAGCAGCCAAGATTTGGGCCGTCTCTATGGCTACACCTTC.

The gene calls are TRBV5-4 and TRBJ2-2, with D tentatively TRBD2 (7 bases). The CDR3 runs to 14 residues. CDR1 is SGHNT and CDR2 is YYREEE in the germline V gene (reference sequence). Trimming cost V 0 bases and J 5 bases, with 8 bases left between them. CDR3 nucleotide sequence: TGTGCCAGCAGCTTGGAGGGGGGGACCGGGGAGCTGTTTTTT. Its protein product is CASSLEGGTGELFF.

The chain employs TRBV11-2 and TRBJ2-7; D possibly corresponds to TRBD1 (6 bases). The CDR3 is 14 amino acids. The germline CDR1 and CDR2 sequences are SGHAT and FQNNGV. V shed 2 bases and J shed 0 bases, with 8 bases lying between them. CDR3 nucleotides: TGTGCCAGCAGCTTAAGAGGGGGCTCCTACGAGCAGTACTTC. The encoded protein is CASSLRGGSYEQYF.

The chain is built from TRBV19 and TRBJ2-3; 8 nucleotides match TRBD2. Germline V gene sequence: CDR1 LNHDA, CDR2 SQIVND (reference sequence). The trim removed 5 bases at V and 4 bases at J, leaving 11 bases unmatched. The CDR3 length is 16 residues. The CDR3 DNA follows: TGTGCCAGTAGTCCACGGACTAGCTCCAGACCAGATACGCAGTATTTT. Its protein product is CASSPRTSSRPDTQYF.

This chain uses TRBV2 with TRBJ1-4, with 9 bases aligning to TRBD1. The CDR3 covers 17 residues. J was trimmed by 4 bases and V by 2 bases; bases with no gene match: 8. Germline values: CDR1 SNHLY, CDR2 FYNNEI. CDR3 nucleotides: TGTGCCAGCAGTGAAAACCGGGGACAGGGTGATAATGAAAAACTGTTTTTT. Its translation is CASSENRGQGDNEKLFF. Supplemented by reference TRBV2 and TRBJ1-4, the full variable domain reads EPEVTQTPSHQVTQMGQEVILRCVPISNHLYFYWYRQILGQKVEFLVSFYNNEISEKSEIFDDQFSVERPDGSNFTLKIRSTKLEDSAMYFCASSENRGQGDNEKLFFGSGTQLSVL.

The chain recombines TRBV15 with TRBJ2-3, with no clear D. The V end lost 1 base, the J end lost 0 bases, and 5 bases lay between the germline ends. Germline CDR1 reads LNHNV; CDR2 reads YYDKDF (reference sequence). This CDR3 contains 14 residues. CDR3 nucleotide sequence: TGTGCCACCAGCAGAGGGGCCAGCACAGATACGCAGTATTTT. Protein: CATSRGASTDTQYF.

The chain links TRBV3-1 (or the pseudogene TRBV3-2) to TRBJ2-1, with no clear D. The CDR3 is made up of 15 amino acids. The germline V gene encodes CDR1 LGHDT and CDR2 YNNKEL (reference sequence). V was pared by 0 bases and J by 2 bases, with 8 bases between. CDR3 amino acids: CASSQDWAAYNEQFF. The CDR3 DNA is TGTGCCAGCAGCCAAGATTGGGCAGCCTACAATGAGCAGTTCTTC.

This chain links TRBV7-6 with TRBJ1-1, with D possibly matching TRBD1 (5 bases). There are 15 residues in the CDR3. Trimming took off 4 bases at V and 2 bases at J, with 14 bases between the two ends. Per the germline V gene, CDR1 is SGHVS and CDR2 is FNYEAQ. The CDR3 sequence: CASSSQTATNTEAFF. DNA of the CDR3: TGTGCCAGCAGCTCGCAGACAGCTACTAACACTGAAGCTTTCTTT.

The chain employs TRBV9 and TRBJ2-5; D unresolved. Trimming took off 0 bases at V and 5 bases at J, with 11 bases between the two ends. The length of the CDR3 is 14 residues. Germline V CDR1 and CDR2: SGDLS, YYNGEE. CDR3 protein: CASSVAPARETQYF. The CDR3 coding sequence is TGTGCCAGCAGCGTAGCTCCCGCGAGGGAGACCCAGTACTTC.

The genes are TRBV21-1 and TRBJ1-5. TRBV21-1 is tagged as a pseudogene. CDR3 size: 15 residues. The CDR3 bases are TGTGCCAGCGGTGGGGGGACCACCATAGCCTGGCCCCAGCATTTT. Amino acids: CASGGGTTIAWPQHF.

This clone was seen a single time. CDR3 region: CASSERLGGNGEQFF. In DNA form, the CDR3 reads TGCGCCAGCAGTGAAAGGTTGGGAGGTAACGGTGAGCAGTTCTTC. J is TRBJ2-1 and V is TRBV10-1; D possibly corresponds to TRBD2 (6 bases). This CDR3 has 15 residues. Trimming stripped 3 bases from V and 9 bases from J, with 18 bases between. Germline CDR1 WNHNN, CDR2 SYGVQD (reference sequence).

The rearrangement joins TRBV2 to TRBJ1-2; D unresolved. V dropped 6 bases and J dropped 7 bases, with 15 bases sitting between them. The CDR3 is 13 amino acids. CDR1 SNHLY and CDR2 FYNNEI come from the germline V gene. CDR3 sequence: CASRGRKSGGYTF. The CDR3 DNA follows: TGTGCCAGCAGGGGGAGGAAGAGCGGTGGCTACACCTTC.

The CDR3 sequence is CASSHHPGLAARSSYNEQFF. The CDR3 DNA follows: TGTGCCAGCAGCCATCACCCGGGACTAGCGGCCCGGAGCTCCTACAATGAGCAGTTCTTC. The V gene is TRBV3-1 (or the pseudogene TRBV3-2), the J gene TRBJ2-1; 11 nucleotides line up with TRBD2. The V gene's germline CDR1 is LGHDT and CDR2 YNNKEL (reference sequence). The CDR3 totals 20 residues. Trimming took 3 bases from V and 0 from J; bases not matched to a gene: 13.

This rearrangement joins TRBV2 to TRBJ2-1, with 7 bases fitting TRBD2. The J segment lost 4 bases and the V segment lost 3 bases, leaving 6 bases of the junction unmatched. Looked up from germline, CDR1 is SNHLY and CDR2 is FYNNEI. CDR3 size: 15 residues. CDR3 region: CASSEGGSQYNEQFF. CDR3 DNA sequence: TGTGCCAGCAGTGAGGGCGGGAGCCAATACAATGAGCAGTTCTTC.

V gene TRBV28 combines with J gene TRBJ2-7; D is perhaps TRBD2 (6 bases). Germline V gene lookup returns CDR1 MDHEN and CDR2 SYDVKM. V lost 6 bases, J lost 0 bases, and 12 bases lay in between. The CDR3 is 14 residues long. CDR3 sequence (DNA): TGTGCCAGCAGGGGACGGGGGAGCTCCTACGAGCAGTACTTC. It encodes CASRGRGSSYEQYF.